This TCR beta chain came from a study of T cell repertoires in cytomegalovirus infection. Study context: From public TCR beta signatures came an indication of both CMV infection and matching HLA type.

TCRdb re-derived calls from the reads in MiXCR, one entry per CDR3 protein. The data contain roughly 120,000 distinct CDR3 sequences, about 30% of them seen just once; the ten biggest clones take up 41%. Notes on this clonotype: Its antigen remains unknown.

CDR3 length: 16 residues. Germline assignment: CDR1 SGHVS and CDR2 FNYEAQ. V shed 8 bases and J 5 bases; nucleotides not matched to a gene: 14. Study-level results: Summed frequency of shared TCR beta families picked out CMV carriers who also had the relevant HLA.

This TCR was sampled from a human donor in good health (CMV status not recorded). Some clones in this sample may be carry-over from other donors' samples. The V call is TRBV7-6, the J call TRBJ2-7; 11 bases match TRBD1. Sequencing was performed on CD8+ T cells from cultured PBMCs, taken from culture after CMV antigen stimulation. In nucleotides, the CDR3 is TGTGCCAGCTCACCCTCACCGGGACAGGGGGGGAACGAGCAGTACTTC. Protein: CASSPSPGQGGNEQYF.